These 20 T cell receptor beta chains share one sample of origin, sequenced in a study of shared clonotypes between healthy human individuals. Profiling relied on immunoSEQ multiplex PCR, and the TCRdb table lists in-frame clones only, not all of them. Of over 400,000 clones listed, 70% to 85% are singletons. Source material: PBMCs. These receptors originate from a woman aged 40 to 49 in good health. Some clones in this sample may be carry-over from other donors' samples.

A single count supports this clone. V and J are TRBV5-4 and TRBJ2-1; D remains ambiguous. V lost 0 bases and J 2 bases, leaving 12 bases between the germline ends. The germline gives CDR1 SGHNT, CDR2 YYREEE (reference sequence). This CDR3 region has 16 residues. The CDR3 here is CASSLESSVTYNEQFF. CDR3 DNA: TGTGCCAGCAGCTTGGAATCTAGTGTAACCTACAATGAGCAGTTCTTC.

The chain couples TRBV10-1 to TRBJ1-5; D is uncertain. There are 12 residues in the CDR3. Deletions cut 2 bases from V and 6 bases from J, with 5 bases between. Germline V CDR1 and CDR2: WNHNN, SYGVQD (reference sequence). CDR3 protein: CASSEPGQPQHF. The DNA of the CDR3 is TGCGCCAGCAGTGAGCCCGGTCAGCCCCAGCATTTT.

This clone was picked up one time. CDR3 sequence: CASNRDRSYGYTF. The CDR3, as DNA: TGTGCCAGCAACCGGGACAGGTCTTATGGCTACACCTTC. The chain is built from TRBV5-5 and TRBJ1-2; TRBD1 matches at 8 bases. CDR1 and CDR2 (germline): SGHKS, YYEKEE (reference sequence). Trimming cost V 6 bases and J 5 bases; bases outside gene matches: 6. The CDR3 length is 13 residues.

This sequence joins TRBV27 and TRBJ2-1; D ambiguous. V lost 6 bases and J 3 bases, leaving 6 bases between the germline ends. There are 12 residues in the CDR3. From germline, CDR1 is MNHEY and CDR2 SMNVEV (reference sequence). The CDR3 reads CASSLDYNEQFF. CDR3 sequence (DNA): TGTGCCAGCAGCCTTGACTACAATGAGCAGTTCTTC.

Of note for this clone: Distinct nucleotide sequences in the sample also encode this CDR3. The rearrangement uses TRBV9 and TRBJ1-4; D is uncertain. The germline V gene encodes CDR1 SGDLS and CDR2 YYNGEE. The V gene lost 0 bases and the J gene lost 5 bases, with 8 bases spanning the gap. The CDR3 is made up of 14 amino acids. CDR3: CASSVGLANEKLFF. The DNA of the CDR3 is TGTGCCAGCAGCGTAGGATTGGCAAATGAAAAACTGTTTTTT.

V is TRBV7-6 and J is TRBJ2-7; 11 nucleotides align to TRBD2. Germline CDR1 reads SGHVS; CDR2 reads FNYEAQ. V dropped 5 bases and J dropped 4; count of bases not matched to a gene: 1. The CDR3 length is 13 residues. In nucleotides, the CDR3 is TGTGCCAGCAGCCGACTAGCGGGGTACGAGCAGTACTTC. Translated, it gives CASSRLAGYEQYF.

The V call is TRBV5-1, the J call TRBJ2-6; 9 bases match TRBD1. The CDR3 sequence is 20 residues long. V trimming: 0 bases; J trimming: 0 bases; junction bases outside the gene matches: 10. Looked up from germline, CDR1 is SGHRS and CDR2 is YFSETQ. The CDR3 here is CASSLARWDREGSGANVLTF. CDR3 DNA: TGCGCCAGCAGCTTGGCTAGGTGGGACAGGGAAGGCTCTGGGGCCAACGTCCTGACTTTC.

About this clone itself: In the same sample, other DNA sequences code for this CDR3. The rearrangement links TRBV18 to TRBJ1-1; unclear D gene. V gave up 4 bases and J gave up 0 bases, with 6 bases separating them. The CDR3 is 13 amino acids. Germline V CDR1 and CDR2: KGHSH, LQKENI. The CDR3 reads CASSQGLNTEAFF. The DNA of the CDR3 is TGTGCCAGCTCACAGGGCTTGAACACTGAAGCTTTCTTT.

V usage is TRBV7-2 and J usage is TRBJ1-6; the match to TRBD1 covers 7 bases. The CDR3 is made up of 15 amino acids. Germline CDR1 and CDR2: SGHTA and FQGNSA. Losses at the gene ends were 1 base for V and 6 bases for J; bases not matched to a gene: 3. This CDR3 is CASSLGGQFNSPLHF. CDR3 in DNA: TGTGCCAGCAGCTTAGGGGGACAGTTTAATTCACCCCTCCACTTT.

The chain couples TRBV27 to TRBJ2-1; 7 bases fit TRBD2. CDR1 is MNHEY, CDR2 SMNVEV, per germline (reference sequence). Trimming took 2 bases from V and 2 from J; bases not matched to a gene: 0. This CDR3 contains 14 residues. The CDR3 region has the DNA TGTGCCAGCAGTTTACGGGGGGCCTACAATGAGCAGTTCTTC. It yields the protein CASSLRGAYNEQFF.

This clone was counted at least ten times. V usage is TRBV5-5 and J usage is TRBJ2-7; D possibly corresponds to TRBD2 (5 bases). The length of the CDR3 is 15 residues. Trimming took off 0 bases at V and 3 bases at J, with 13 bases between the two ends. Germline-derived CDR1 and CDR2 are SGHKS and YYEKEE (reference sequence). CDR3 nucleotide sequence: TGTGCCAGCAGCTTGGCCCTTCAACTAGGCTACGAGCAGTACTTC. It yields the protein CASSLALQLGYEQYF.

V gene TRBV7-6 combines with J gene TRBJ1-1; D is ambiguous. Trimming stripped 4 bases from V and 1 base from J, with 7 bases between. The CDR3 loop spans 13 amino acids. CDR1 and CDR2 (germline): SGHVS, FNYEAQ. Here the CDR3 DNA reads TGTGCCAGCAGCTCCAACAGGAACACTGAAGCTTTCTTT. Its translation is CASSSNRNTEAFF.

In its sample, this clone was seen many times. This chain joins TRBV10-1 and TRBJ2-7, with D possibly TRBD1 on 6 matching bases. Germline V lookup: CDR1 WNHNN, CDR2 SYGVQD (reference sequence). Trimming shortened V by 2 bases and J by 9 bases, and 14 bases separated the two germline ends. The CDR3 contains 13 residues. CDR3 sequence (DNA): TGCGCCAGCAGTGAGGGATTACAGGGCGTGCAGTACTTC. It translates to CASSEGLQGVQYF.

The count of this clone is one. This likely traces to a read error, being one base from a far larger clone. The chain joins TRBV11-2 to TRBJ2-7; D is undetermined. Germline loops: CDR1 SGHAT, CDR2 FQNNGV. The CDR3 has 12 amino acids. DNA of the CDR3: TGTGCCAGCAGCCGAACCCCCTACGGGCAGTACTTC. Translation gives CASSRTPYGQYF.

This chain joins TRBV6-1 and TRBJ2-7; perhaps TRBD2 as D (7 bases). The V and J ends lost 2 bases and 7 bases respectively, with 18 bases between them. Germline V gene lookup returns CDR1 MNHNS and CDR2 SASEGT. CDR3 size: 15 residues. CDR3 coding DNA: TGTGCCAGCAGTGAAAGCGCGGGAGCTCAGGGGGAGCAGTACTTC. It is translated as CASSESAGAQGEQYF.

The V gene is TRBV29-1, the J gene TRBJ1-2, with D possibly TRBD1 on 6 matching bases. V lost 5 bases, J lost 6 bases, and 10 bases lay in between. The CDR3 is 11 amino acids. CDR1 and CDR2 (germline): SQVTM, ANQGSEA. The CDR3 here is CSVIRGHGYTF. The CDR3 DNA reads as TGCAGCGTTATCAGGGGTCATGGCTACACCTTC.

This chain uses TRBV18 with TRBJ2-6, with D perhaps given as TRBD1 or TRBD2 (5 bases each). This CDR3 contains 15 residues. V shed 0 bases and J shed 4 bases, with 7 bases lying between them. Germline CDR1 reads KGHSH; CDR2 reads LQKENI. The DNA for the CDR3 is TGTGCCAGCTCACCACCGGGGGTCGGGGCCAACGTCCTGACTTTC. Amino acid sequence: CASSPPGVGANVLTF.

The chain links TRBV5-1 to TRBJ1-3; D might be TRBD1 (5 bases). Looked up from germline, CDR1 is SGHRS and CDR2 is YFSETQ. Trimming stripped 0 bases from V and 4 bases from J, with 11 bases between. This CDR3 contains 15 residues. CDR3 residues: CASSLEGTYGNTIYF. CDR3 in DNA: TGCGCCAGCAGCTTGGAGGGGACGTACGGAAACACCATATATTTT.

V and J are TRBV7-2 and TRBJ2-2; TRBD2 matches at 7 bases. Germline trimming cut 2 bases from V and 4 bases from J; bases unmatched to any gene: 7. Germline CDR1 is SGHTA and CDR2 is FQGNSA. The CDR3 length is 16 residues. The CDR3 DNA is TGTGCCAGCAGCTTAAATGGCGGGAGCTTCACCGGGGAGCTGTTTTTT. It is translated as CASSLNGGSFTGELFF.

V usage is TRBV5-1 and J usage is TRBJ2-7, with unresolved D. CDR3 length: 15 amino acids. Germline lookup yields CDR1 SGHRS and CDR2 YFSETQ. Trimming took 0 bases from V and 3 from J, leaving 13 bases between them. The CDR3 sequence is CASSLALPPIYEQYF. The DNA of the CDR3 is TGCGCCAGCAGCTTGGCGTTACCTCCTATCTACGAGCAGTACTTC. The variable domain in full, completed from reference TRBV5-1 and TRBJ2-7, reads KAGVTQTPRYLIKTRGQQVTLSCSPISGHRSVSWYQQTPGQGLQFLFEYFSETQRNKGNFPGRFSGRQFSNSRSEMNVSTLELGDSALYLCASSLALPPIYEQYFGPGTRLTVT.